A single TCR beta chain is shown here with its context. Its antigen is as yet unknown. The data are from a study of radiotherapy plus CTLA-4 blockade in lung cancer. V gave up 3 bases and J gave up 4 bases; unmatched junction bases: 12. Germline assignment: CDR1 MNHEY and CDR2 SMNVEV (reference sequence). This CDR3 has 18 residues. Sequencing used immunoSEQ multiplex PCR; TCRdb keeps in-frame clones, though not all of them. This repertoire shows some 110,000 clones, more than 80% found once; its top ten account for just under 7%. With ipilimumab providing CTLA-4 blockade, focal radiation was administered to patients who had chemo-refractory metastatic non-small-cell lung cancer. Study-wide results and limits: Best predicting response, reportedly, were early blood T cell clone dynamics, with interferon-beta.

This TCR was sampled from a human donor with non-small cell lung cancer that progressed on radiotherapy plus ipilimumab. The chain uses TRBV27 and TRBJ2-3, with 11 nucleotides matching TRBD2. The sequenced sample was peripheral blood, obtained from a patient treated with radiotherapy plus ipilimumab. This CDR3 reads CASSFFPGLAGGSDTQYF. CDR3 DNA: TGTGCCAGCAGTTTCTTCCCGGGCCTAGCGGGAGGATCAGATACGCAGTATTTT.